A single TCR beta chain is shown here with its context. Its target is not known. This sample is drawn from a study of T cell responses to AZD1222 COVID-19 vaccine. Study context: Combined were second doses at about 4 or about 12 weeks.

This CDR3 region has 14 residues. V was trimmed by 0 bases and J by 8 bases, leaving 10 bases between them. Germline-derived CDR1 and CDR2 are LGHNA and YNFKEQ. Study-wide points: It was only after the peak T cell response that any repertoires were sampled. Donors were chiefly white British, with a greater number of females, and clonal diversity was perhaps underestimated.

Clones were sequenced by immunoSEQ multiplex PCR, and TCRdb holds only the in-frame ones, with some missing. The sample lists roughly 150,000 clones; around nine tenths were seen once. Specimen: peripheral blood, collected on day 0 of AZD1222 vaccination. The rearrangement links TRBV4-2 to TRBJ1-4, with no clear D. This receptor was taken from an adult in good health. The CDR3 nucleotides are TGTGCCAGCAGCCAAGATTCCCGAGGGGAAAAACTGTTTTTT. The encoded protein is CASSQDSRGEKLFF.